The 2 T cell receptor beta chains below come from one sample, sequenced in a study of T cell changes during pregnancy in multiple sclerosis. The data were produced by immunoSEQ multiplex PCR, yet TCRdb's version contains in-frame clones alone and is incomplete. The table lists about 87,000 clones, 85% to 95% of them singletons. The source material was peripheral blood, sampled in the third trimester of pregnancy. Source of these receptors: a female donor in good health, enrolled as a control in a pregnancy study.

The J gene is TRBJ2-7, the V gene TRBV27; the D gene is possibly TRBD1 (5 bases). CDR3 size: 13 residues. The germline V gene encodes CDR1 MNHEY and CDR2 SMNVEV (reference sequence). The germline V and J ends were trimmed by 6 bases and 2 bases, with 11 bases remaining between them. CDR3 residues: CASSRVNPYEQYF. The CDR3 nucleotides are TGTGCCAGCAGCAGGGTTAATCCCTACGAGCAGTACTTC.

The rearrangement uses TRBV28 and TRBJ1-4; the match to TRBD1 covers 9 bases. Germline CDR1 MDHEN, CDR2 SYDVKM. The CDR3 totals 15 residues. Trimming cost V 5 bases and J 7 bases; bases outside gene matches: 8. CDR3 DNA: TGTGCCAGCAGTCTACTGGGACAGGGAGGTGAAAAACTGTTTTTT. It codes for CASSLLGQGGEKLFF.